This T cell receptor beta chain was retrieved from a study of HIV-infected patients and healthy controls. Study-wide results and caveats: In healthy controls, MAIT alpha CDR3s were common; in HIV+ repertoires, severely depleted.

This clonotype was detected ten times or more. What it binds is not known. CDR1 is DFQATT, CDR2 SNEGSKA, per germline (reference sequence). V was pared by 0 bases and J by 1 base, with 9 bases between. The CDR3 has 14 amino acids. Reverse transcription used approximately 500 ng RNA and constant-region primers for alpha and beta. Separate chain-specific third strand synthesis with multiplexing indices produced the alpha and beta libraries. The cDNA received a 5' RACE adapter containing a random hexamer plus an SP2 sequencing primer site. A roughly 21-cycle PCR with P5s and P7 primers followed a short adapter-adding first PCR. MiXCR, applied by TCRdb to the 5' RACE reads, yields one record per CDR3 protein. The repertoire has approximately 8,000 distinct CDR3 sequences, less than 12% of them found once; the top ten carry around 20%. Whole blood was used without fractionation, so all unsorted peripheral T cells were included.

The sequencing used blood, collected before antiretroviral therapy. This TCR derives from an adult with HIV infection. The chain couples TRBV20-1 to TRBJ2-5, with a possible D match to TRBD2 (6 bases). The CDR3 here is CSARDLSGQETQYF. The CDR3 DNA follows: TGCAGTGCTAGAGACCTTAGCGGCCAAGAGACCCAGTACTTC.